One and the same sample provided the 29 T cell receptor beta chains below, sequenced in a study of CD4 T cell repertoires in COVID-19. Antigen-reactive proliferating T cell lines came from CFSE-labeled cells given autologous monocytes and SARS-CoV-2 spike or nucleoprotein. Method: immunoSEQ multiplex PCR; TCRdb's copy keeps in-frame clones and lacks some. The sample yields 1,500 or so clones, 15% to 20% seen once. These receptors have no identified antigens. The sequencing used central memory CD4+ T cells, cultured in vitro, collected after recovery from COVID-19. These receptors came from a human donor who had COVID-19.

The CDR3 here is CGRSIGGPNTGELFF. The CDR3 DNA reads as TGTGGAAGAAGTATCGGGGGCCCTAACACCGGGGAGCTGTTTTTT. This sequence joins TRBV6-5 and TRBJ2-2; D is tentatively TRBD1 or TRBD2 (6 bases each). Germline V gives CDR1 MNHEY, CDR2 SVGAGI. The CDR3 extends over 15 amino acids.

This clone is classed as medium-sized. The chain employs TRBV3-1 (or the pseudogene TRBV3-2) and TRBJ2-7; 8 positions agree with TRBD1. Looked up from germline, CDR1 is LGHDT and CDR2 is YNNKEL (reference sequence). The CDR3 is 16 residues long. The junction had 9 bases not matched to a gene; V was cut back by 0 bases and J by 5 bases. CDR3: CASSQDDIDRGHEQYF. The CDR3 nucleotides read TGTGCCAGCAGCCAAGACGACATTGACAGGGGCCACGAGCAGTACTTC.

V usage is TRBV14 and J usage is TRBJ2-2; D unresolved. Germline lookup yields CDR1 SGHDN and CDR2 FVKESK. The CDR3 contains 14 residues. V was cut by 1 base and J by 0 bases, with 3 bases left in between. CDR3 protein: CASSQVANTGELFF. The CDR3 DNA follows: TGTGCCAGCAGCCAAGTGGCGAACACCGGGGAGCTGTTTTTT.

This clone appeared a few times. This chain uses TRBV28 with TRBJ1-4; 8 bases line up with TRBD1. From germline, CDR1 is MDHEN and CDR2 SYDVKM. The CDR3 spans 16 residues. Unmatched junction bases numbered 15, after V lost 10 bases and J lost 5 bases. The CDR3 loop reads CATGGQEEQLNEKLFF. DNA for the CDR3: TGTGCCACGGGGGGACAGGAAGAGCAGTTAAATGAAAAACTGTTTTTT.

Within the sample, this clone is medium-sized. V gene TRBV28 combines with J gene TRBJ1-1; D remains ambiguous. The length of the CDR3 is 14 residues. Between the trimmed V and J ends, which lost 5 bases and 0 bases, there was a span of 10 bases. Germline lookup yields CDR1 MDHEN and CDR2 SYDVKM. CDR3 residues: CASSRSEMNTEAFF. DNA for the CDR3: TGTGCCAGCAGTCGGTCAGAAATGAACACTGAAGCTTTCTTT. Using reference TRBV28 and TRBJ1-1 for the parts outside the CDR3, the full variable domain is DVKVTQSSRYLVKRTGEKVFLECVQDMDHENMFWYRQDPGLGLRLIYFSYDVKMKEKGDIPEGYSVSREKKERFSLILESASTNQTSMYLCASSRSEMNTEAFFGQGTRLTVV.

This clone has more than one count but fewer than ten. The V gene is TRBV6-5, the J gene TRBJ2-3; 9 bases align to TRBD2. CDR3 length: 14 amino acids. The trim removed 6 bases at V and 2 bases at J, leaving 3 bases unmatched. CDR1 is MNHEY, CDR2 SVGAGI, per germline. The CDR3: CASSVAGATDTQYF. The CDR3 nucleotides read TGTGCCAGCAGCGTAGCGGGGGCCACAGATACGCAGTATTTT.

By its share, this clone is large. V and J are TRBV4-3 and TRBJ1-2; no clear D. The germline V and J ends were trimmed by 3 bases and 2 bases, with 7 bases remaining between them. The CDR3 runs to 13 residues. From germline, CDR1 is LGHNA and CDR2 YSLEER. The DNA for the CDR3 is TGCGCCAGCAGCCATTCGCGGAACTATGGCTACACCTTC. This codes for CASSHSRNYGYTF.

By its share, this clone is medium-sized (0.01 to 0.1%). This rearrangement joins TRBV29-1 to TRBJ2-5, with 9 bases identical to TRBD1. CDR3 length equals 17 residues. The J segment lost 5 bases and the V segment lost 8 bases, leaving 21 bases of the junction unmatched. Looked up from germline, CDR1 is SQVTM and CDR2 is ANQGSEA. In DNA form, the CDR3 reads TGCAGCATTGTCAGCGTTTGGGGACAGGGAGGTCCTGAGACCCAGTACTTC. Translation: CSIVSVWGQGGPETQYF.

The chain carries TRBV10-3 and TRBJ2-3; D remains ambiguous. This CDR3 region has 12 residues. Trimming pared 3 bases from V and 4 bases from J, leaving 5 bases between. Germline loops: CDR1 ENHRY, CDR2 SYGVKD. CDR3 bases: TGTGCCATCAGTGATTCGGCAGATACGCAGTATTTT. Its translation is CAISDSADTQYF.

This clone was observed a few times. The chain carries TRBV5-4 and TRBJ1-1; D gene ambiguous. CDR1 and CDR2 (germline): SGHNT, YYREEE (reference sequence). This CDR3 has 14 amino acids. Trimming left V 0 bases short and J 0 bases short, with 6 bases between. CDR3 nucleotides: TGTGCCAGCAGCTTGGGTAGGTTGAACACTGAAGCTTTCTTT. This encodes CASSLGRLNTEAFF.

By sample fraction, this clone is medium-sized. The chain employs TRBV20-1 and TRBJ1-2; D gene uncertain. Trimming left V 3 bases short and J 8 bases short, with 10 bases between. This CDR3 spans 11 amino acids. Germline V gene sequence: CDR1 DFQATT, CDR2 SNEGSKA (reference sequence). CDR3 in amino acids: CSASGQTGYTF. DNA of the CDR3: TGCAGTGCTAGTGGGCAAACCGGCTACACCTTC.

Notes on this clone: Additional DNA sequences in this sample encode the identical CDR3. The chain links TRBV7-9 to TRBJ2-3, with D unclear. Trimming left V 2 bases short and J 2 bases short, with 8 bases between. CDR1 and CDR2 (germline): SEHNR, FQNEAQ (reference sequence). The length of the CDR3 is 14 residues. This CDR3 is CASSLKGSTDTQYF. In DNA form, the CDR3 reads TGTGCCAGCAGCTTAAAGGGATCCACAGATACGCAGTATTTT. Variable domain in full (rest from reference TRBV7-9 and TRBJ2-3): DTGVSQNPRHKITKRGQNVTFRCDPISEHNRLYWYRQTLGQGPEFLTYFQNEAQLEKSRLLSDRFSAERPKGSFSTLEIQRTEQGDSAMYLCASSLKGSTDTQYFGPGTRLTVL.

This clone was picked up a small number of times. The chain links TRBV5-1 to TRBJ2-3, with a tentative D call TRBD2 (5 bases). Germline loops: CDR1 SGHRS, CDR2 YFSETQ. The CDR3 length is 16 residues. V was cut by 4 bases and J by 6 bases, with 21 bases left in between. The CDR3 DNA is TGCGCCAGCAGCCCGGCTTTGGAGGCCCGGAGGGATACGCAGTATTTT. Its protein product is CASSPALEARRDTQYF.

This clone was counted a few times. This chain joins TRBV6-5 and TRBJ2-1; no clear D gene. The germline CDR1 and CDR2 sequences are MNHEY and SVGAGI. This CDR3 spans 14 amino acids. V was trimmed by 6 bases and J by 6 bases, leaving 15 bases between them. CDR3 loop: CASRQTLVANEQFF. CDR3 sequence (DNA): TGTGCCAGCAGGCAAACTCTAGTGGCCAATGAGCAGTTCTTC.

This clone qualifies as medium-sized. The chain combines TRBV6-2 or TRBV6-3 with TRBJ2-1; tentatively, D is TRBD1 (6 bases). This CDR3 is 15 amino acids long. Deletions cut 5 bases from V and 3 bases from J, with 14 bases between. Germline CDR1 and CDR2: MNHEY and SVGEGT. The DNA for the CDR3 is TGTGCCAGCAGTCCCCCAGGCAGGGGCTACAATGAGCAGTTCTTC. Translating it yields CASSPPGRGYNEQFF.

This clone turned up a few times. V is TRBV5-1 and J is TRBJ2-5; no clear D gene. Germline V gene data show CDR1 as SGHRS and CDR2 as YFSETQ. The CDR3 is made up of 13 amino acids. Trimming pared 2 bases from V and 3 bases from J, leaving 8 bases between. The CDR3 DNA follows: TGCGCCAGCAGCTTCGGCGGAAAAGAGACCCAGTACTTC. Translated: CASSFGGKETQYF.

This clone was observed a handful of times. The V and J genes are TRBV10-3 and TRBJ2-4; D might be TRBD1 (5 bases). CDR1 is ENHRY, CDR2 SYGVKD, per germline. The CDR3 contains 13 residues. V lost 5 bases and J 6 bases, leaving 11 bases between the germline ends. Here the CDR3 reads CAISQGTGNIQYF. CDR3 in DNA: TGTGCCATCAGTCAGGGTACTGGAAACATTCAGTACTTC.

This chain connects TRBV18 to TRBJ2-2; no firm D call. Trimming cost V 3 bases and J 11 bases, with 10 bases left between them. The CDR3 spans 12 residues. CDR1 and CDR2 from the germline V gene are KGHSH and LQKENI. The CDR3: CASSPSLLELFF. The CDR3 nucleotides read TGTGCCAGCTCACCTTCCCTCCTTGAGCTGTTTTTT.

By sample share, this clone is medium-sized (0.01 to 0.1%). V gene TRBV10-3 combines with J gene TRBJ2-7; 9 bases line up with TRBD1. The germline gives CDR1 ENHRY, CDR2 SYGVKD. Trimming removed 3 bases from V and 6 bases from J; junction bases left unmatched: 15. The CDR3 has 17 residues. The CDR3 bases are TGTGCCATCAGTGATTTGGCCGGGACAGGGAAGGGGGCCGAGCAGTACTTC. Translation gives CAISDLAGTGKGAEQYF.

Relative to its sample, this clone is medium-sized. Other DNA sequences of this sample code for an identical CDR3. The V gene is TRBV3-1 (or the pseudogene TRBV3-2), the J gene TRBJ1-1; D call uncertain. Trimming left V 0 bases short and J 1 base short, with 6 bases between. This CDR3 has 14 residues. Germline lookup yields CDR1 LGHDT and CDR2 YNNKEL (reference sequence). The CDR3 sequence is CASSQDQGNTEAFF. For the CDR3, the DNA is TGTGCCAGCAGCCAAGATCAAGGGAACACTGAAGCTTTCTTT.

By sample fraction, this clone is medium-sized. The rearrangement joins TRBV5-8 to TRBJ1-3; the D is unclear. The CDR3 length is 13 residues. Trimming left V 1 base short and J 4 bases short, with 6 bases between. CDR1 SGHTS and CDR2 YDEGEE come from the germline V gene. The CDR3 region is CASSLRGGNTIYF. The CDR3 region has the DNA TGTGCCAGCAGCTTGAGAGGCGGAAACACCATATATTTT.

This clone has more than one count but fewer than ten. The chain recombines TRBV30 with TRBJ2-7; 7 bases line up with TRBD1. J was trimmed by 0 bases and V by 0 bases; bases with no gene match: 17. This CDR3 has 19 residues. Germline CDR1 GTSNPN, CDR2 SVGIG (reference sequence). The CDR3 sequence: CAWSVDTSFDRAFSYEQYF. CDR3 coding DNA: TGTGCCTGGAGTGTAGATACCTCCTTCGACAGGGCTTTCTCCTACGAGCAGTACTTC.

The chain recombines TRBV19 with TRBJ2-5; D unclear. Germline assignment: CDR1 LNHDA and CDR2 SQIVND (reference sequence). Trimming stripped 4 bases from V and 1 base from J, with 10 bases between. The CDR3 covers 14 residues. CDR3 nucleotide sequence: TGTGCCAGTAGTAGGCCCCAGATCCAAGAGACCCAGTACTTC. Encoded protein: CASSRPQIQETQYF.

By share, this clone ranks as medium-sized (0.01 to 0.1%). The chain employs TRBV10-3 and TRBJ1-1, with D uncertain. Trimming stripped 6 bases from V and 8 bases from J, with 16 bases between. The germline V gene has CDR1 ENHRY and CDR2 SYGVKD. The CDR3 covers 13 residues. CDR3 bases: TGTGCCATCAGGGACCGTGGTATAGGGGAAGCTTTCTTT. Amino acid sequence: CAIRDRGIGEAFF.

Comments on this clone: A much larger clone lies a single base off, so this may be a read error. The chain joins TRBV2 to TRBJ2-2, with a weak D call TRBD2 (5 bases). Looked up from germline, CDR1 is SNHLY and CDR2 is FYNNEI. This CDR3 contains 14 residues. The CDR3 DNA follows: TGTGCCAGCAAGGTTGGATCGAACACCGGGGAGCCGTTTTTT. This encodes CASKVGSNTGEPFF.

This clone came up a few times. The CDR3 loop reads CASSLSGRANFMEDTQYF. In DNA form, the CDR3 reads TGCGCCAGCAGCCTTAGCGGGAGGGCCAACTTTATGGAGGATACGCAGTATTTT. The chain carries TRBV4-1 and TRBJ2-3; TRBD2 matches 11 bases. Trimming removed 4 bases from V and 6 bases from J; junction bases left unmatched: 15. Germline V lookup: CDR1 MGHRA, CDR2 YSYEKL. This CDR3 has 18 amino acids.

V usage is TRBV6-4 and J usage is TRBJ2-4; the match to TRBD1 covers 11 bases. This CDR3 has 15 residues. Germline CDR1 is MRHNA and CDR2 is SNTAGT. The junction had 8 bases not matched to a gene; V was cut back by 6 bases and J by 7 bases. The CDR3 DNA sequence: TGTGCCAGCAGCCCCGGGGGACAGGGGGGGAACATTCAGTACTTC. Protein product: CASSPGGQGGNIQYF.

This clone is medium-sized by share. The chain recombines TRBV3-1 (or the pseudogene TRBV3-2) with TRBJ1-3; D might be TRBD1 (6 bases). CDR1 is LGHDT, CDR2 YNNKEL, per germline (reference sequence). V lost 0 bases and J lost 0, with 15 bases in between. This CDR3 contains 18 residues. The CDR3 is CASSQDRGDLYSGNTIYF. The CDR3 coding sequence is TGTGCCAGCAGCCAAGATAGGGGGGACCTTTACTCTGGAAACACCATATATTTT.

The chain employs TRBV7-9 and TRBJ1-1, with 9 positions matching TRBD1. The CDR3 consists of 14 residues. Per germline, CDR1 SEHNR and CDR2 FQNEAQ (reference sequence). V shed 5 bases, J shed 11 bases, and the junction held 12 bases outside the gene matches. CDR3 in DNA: TGTGCCAGCAGCCCGGACAGGGGACACCGTGAGGCTTTCTTT. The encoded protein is CASSPDRGHREAFF. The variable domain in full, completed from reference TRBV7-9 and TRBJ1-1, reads DTGVSQNPRHKITKRGQNVTFRCDPISEHNRLYWYRQTLGQGPEFLTYFQNEAQLEKSRLLSDRFSAERPKGSFSTLEIQRTEQGDSAMYLCASSPDRGHREAFFGQGTRLTVV.